This TCR beta chain was retrieved from a study of blood T cells in healthy people across ages. From germline, CDR1 is KGHDR and CDR2 SFDVKD. This CDR3 spans 16 amino acids. Primed by a sample-barcoded 5' primer and a J-beta primer mix, a second PCR proceeded for about 6 to 11 cycles. TCRdb independently ran MiXCR on the 5' RACE reads; one entry per CDR3 protein. Of hundreds of thousands of distinct CDR3 sequences listed, about half are singletons. The material sequenced was blood. The V and J genes are TRBV24-1 and TRBJ2-1, with TRBD1 as a possible D gene (7 bases). The J call may be faulty, since TRBJ2-7 better matches the DNA end. This TCR derives from an older man in good health. CDR3 protein: CATSEPGGGSYNEQYF. CDR3 nucleotide sequence: TGTGCCACCAGTGAGCCCGGAGGGGGCTCGTACAATGAGCAGTACTTC.